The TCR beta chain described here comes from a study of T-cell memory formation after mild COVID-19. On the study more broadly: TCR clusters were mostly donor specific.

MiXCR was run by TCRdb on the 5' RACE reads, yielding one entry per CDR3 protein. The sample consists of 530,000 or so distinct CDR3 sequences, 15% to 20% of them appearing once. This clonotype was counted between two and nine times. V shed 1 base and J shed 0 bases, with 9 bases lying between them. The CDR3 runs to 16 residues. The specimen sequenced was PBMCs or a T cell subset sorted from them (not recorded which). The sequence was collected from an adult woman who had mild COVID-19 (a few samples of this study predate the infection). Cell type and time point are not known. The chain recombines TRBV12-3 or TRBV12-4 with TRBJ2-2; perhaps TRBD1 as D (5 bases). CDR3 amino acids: CASSLEGKPNTGELFF. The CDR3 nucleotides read TGTGCCAGCAGTTTAGAGGGGAAACCGAACACCGGGGAGCTGTTTTTT.